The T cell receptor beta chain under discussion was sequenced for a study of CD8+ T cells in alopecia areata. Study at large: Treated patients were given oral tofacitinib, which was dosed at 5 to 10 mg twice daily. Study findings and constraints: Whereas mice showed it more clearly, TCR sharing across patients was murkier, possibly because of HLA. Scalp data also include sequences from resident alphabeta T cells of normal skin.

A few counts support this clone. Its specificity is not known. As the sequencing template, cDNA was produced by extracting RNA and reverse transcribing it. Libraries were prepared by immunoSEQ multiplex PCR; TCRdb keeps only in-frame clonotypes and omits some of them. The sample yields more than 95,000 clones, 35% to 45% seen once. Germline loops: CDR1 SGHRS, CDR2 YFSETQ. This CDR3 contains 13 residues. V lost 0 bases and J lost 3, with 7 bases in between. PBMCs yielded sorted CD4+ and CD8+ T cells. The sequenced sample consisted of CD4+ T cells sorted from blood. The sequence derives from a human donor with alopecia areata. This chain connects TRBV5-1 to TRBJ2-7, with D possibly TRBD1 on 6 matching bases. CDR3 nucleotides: TGCGCCAGCAGCTTGGGGACAGTCTACGAGCAGTACTTC. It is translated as CASSLGTVYEQYF.